Shown below are 25 T cell receptor beta chains from a single sample sequenced in a study of radiation and T cells in renal cell carcinoma. As for time point: blood 4 weeks post-SBRT, at nephrectomy. Treatment in this sample: 15 Gy SBRT to primary tumor, nephrectomy 4 weeks later. The protocol was immunoSEQ multiplex PCR, while the TCRdb copy is restricted to in-frame clones and leaves out a portion. The sample carries 130,000 to 150,000 clones, 80% to 90% recorded once. The material was blood, obtained from a patient whose treatment included radiotherapy and nephrectomy. These receptors all come from a woman between 50 and 59 years old with renal cell carcinoma.

The rearrangement uses TRBV30 and TRBJ1-2, with 7 bases identical to TRBD1. This CDR3 contains 15 residues. In germline, CDR1 is GTSNPN, CDR2 SVGIG (reference sequence). V was pared by 8 bases and J by 1 base, with 13 bases of the junction left unmatched. The DNA of the CDR3 is TGTGCCGGTGGGACAGACGCGAGTTTTAACTATGGCTACACCTTC. It specifies CAGGTDASFNYGYTF.

The V and J genes are TRBV6-1 and TRBJ1-6; D unresolved. V was cut by 8 bases and J by 6 bases, with 14 bases left in between. CDR1 and CDR2 (germline): MNHNS, SASEGT. The CDR3 has 14 residues. CDR3 amino acids: CASRETPPNSPLHF. DNA for the CDR3: TGTGCCAGCCGCGAGACTCCCCCTAATTCACCCCTCCACTTT.

The chain couples TRBV28 to TRBJ2-7, with 8 bases lining up with TRBD1. This CDR3 comprises 14 residues. The V gene end was trimmed by 10 bases and the J gene end by 3 bases; junction bases not matched to a gene: 11. Germline V gene lookup returns CDR1 MDHEN and CDR2 SYDVKM. The CDR3, as DNA: TGTGCCACCGCCTTGACGGGACAGGTCTACGAGCAGTACTTC. It yields the protein CATALTGQVYEQYF.

The J gene is TRBJ2-7, the V gene TRBV11-3; no clear D. With 1 base removed from V and 6 bases from J, the gap between germline ends came to 7 bases. CDR3 length equals 12 residues. CDR1 and CDR2 from the germline V gene are SGHNT and YENEEA. The DNA of the CDR3 is TGTGCCAGCAGCTTAGGGGGATTCGAGCAGTACTTC. It codes for CASSLGGFEQYF.

The V call is TRBV29-1, the J call TRBJ2-3; possible D gene TRBD2, 6 bases. CDR1 SQVTM and CDR2 ANQGSEA come from the germline V gene. V lost 4 bases, J lost 2 bases, and 13 bases lay in between. The CDR3 covers 14 residues. CDR3: CSVVAGGTTDTQYF. CDR3 DNA sequence: TGCAGCGTTGTTGCCGGGGGAACCACAGATACGCAGTATTTT.

The CDR3 loop is CASSLVQSSGSGGSYNEQFF. CDR3 sequence (DNA): TGTGCCAGCAGCTTAGTACAAAGTAGCGGGAGCGGCGGGTCCTACAATGAGCAGTTCTTC. The chain carries TRBV7-8 and TRBJ2-1; 9 bases match TRBD2. The CDR3 runs to 20 residues. CDR1 is SGHVS and CDR2 is FQNEAQ in the germline V gene. Trimming took 1 base from V and 1 from J; bases not matched to a gene: 14.

This clone turned up a few times. This chain connects TRBV18 to TRBJ2-2; TRBD2 matches 11 bases. Unmatched junction bases numbered 4, after V lost 5 bases and J lost 2 bases. The germline gives CDR1 KGHSH, CDR2 LQKENI. This CDR3 has 16 amino acids. The CDR3 sequence is CASSYGLAGNTGELFF. The CDR3 nucleotides are TGTGCCAGCTCATATGGACTAGCGGGCAACACCGGGGAGCTGTTTTTT.

This chain links TRBV6-6 with TRBJ1-2; D ambiguous. V was trimmed by 6 bases and J by 8 bases, leaving 16 bases between them. The CDR3 extends over 13 amino acids. Looked up from germline, CDR1 is MNHNY and CDR2 is SVGAGI (reference sequence). The DNA for the CDR3 is TGTGCCAGCAGGCCCCGGCAAGTCGGCGGCTACACCTTC. Translating gives CASRPRQVGGYTF.

The V and J genes are TRBV27 and TRBJ1-5; D is unresolved. The V end lost 5 bases, the J end lost 2 bases, and 16 bases lay between the germline ends. Per the germline V gene, CDR1 is MNHEY and CDR2 is SMNVEV (reference sequence). CDR3 length: 16 amino acids. In DNA, the CDR3 is TGTGCCAGCAGTCCCTTGGTGCTCCAGGGCAATCAGCCCCAGCATTTT. Protein: CASSPLVLQGNQPQHF.

This sequence joins TRBV7-2 and TRBJ2-5; D might be TRBD2 (5 bases). V lost 5 bases and J lost 5, with 12 bases in between. This CDR3 has 13 residues. Germline loops: CDR1 SGHTA, CDR2 FQGNSA. The CDR3 protein is CASSRRLAETQYF. The CDR3 DNA follows: TGTGCCAGCAGCCGCCGGCTAGCCGAGACCCAGTACTTC.

The CDR3 DNA follows: TGTGCCAGCAGCTTGCCAGGAGGAAACACCATATATTTT. This gives the protein CASSLPGGNTIYF. The chain employs TRBV5-5 and TRBJ1-3; D remains unclear. Germline V CDR1 and CDR2: SGHKS, YYEKEE (reference sequence). Deletions cut 1 base from V and 4 bases from J, with 6 bases between. CDR3 length: 13 residues. The complete variable domain, with remaining parts taken from reference TRBV5-5 and TRBJ1-3, reads DAGVTQSPTHLIKTRGQQVTLRCSPISGHKSVSWYQQVLGQGPQFIFQYYEKEERGRGNFPDRFSARQFPNYSSELNVNALLLGDSALYLCASSLPGGNTIYFGEGSWLTVV.

The chain couples TRBV5-6 to TRBJ2-5; D possibly uses TRBD1 or TRBD2 (5 bases each). CDR1 is SGHDT, CDR2 YYEEEE, per germline. V dropped 4 bases and J dropped 13 bases, with 32 bases sitting between them. The CDR3 has 17 residues. CDR3 residues: CASSPQGSIRGTRRGYF. Here the CDR3 DNA reads TGTGCCAGCAGCCCACAAGGCTCAATAAGGGGCACAAGACGGGGGTACTTC.

This sequence joins TRBV29-1 and TRBJ2-7; D remains ambiguous. V lost 4 bases and J lost 6, with 10 bases in between. The CDR3 is 11 amino acids. The germline V gene encodes CDR1 SQVTM and CDR2 ANQGSEA. DNA for the CDR3: TGCAGCGTTGTAAGTGTCGTCGAGCAGTACTTC. This encodes CSVVSVVEQYF.

This clone was recorded a few times. The chain uses TRBV10-3 and TRBJ2-2; 9 nucleotides match TRBD1. After removal of 6 bases from V and 3 bases from J, the junction contained 5 bases not matched to a gene. In germline, CDR1 is ENHRY, CDR2 SYGVKD. CDR3 size: 15 residues. CDR3 nucleotide sequence: TGTGCCATCAGAATAGGGGACAGGGACACCGGGGAGCTGTTTTTT. This sequence encodes CAIRIGDRDTGELFF.

The V and J genes are TRBV11-1 and TRBJ2-1; 9 bases are shared with TRBD1. Trimming at V came to 7 bases and at J to 6 bases, leaving 7 bases not matched to a gene. The CDR3 spans 14 residues. CDR1 is SGHAT, CDR2 FQDESV, per germline (reference sequence). The CDR3 loop is CASNRDRVSNEQFF. The CDR3, as DNA: TGTGCCAGCAACCGGGACAGGGTTAGCAATGAGCAGTTCTTC. The variable domain in full, completed from reference TRBV11-1 and TRBJ2-1, reads EAEVAQSPRYKITEKSQAVAFWCDPISGHATLYWYRQILGQGPELLVQFQDESVVDDSQLPKDRFSAERLKGVDSTLKIQPAELGDSAMYLCASNRDRVSNEQFFGPGTRLTVL.

This sequence joins TRBV28 and TRBJ1-2; 10 bases are a match to TRBD1. Germline values: CDR1 MDHEN, CDR2 SYDVKM. Trimming removed 5 bases from V and 6 bases from J; junction bases left unmatched: 3. The CDR3 is 13 amino acids. The CDR3 loop reads CASSLTGGNGYTF. The CDR3 nucleotides are TGTGCCAGCAGTCTGACAGGGGGCAATGGCTACACCTTC.

The V and J genes are TRBV28 and TRBJ1-5; D ambiguous. Trimming left V 3 bases short and J 6 bases short, with 6 bases between. CDR1 and CDR2 from the germline V gene are MDHEN and SYDVKM. CDR3 size: 12 residues. CDR3 protein: CASSFSFQPQHF. The DNA of the CDR3 is TGTGCCAGCAGTTTTTCGTTTCAGCCCCAGCATTTT.

The V call is TRBV7-8, the J call TRBJ1-6; D uncertain. The V and J ends lost 1 base and 2 bases respectively, with 9 bases between them. This CDR3 region has 16 residues. CDR1 and CDR2 (germline): SGHVS, FQNEAQ. This CDR3 is CASSLGPQTYNSPLHF. The CDR3 nucleotides are TGTGCCAGCAGCTTAGGTCCACAGACCTATAATTCACCCCTCCACTTT.

V usage is TRBV7-7 and J usage is TRBJ2-5, with 7 bases that match TRBD1. Germline CDR1 reads SSHAT; CDR2 reads FNYEAQ (reference sequence). CDR3 length: 14 amino acids. With V trimmed by 5 bases and J by 2 bases, 5 bases remained unmatched. CDR3 in amino acids: CASSQGELQETQYF. CDR3 nucleotide sequence: TGTGCCAGCAGCCAGGGGGAGCTTCAAGAGACCCAGTACTTC.

The chain joins TRBV27 to TRBJ2-2; D is ambiguous. V was trimmed by 8 bases and J by 8 bases, leaving 9 bases between them. The CDR3 covers 11 residues. CDR1 is MNHEY and CDR2 is SMNVEV in the germline V gene (reference sequence). CDR3 in DNA: TGTGCCAGCGGGTCTTTTGGGGAGCTGTTTTTT. Translating gives CASGSFGELFF.

The genes are TRBV7-7 and TRBJ2-5, with 11 bases that match TRBD2. Germline V gene lookup returns CDR1 SSHAT and CDR2 FNYEAQ (reference sequence). After removal of 2 bases from V and 5 bases from J, the junction contained 16 bases not matched to a gene. This CDR3 spans 19 amino acids. Here the CDR3 DNA reads TGTGCCAGCAGCTTACGCTTAGCTTCACTAGCGGGGGTAGGGGAGACCCAGTACTTC. As protein: CASSLRLASLAGVGETQYF.

CDR3 loop: CASSGSHRRNRSNEKLFF. DNA for the CDR3: TGTGCCAGCAGTGGATCCCACCGGCGGAACAGGTCTAATGAAAAACTGTTTTTT. J is TRBJ1-4 and V is TRBV25-1; possible D gene TRBD1, 5 bases. Germline CDR1 reads MGHDK; CDR2 reads SYGVNS. The CDR3 has 18 residues. V was pared by 4 bases and J by 3 bases, with 21 bases between.

This clone occurred once. The chain recombines TRBV4-3 with TRBJ2-1, with D perhaps matching TRBD2 (5 bases). This CDR3 is built from 13 residues. The ends were cut back, 0 bases at V and 10 bases at J, with 10 bases in the middle. Germline V gives CDR1 LGHNA, CDR2 YSLEER. The CDR3 region has the DNA TGCGCCAGCAGCCAAGATCGAGGGAGCGAGCAGTTCTTC. Protein: CASSQDRGSEQFF.

This clone was counted only a few times. The V call is TRBV5-1, the J call TRBJ1-2, with TRBD1 matching 8 bases. Germline-derived CDR1 and CDR2 are SGHRS and YFSETQ. The CDR3 covers 14 residues. The J segment lost 6 bases and the V segment lost 1 base, leaving 5 bases of the junction unmatched. CDR3 DNA: TGCGCCAGCAGCTTGCCTCTGACAGGGGATGGCTACACCTTC. It codes for CASSLPLTGDGYTF.

The chain combines TRBV5-4 with TRBJ2-6; 9 positions match TRBD1. The junction had 5 bases not matched to a gene; V was cut back by 4 bases and J by 0 bases. The length of the CDR3 is 17 residues. Germline-derived CDR1 and CDR2 are SGHNT and YYREEE (reference sequence). The CDR3 DNA reads as TGTGCCAGCAGCCCGGGACAGGGTTCCTCTGGGGCCAACGTCCTGACTTTC. Its protein product is CASSPGQGSSGANVLTF.